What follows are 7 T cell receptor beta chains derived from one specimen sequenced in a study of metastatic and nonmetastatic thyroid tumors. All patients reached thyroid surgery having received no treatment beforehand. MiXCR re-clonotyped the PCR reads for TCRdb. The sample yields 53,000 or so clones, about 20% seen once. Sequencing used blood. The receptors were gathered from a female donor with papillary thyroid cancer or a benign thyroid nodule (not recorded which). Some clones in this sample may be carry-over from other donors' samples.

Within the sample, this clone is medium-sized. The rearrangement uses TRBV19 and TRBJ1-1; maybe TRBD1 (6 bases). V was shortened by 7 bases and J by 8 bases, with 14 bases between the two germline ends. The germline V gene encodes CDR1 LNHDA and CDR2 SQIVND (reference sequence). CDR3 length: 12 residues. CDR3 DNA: TGTGCCAGTACCGTATCGGGGGCCGAAGCTTTCTTT. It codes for CASTVSGAEAFF.

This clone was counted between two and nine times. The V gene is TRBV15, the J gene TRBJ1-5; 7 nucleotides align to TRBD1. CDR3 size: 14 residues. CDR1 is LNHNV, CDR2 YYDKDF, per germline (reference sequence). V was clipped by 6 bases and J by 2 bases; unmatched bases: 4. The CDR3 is CATRETGGNQPQHF. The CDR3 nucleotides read TGTGCCACCAGAGAAACAGGGGGCAATCAGCCCCAGCATTTT.

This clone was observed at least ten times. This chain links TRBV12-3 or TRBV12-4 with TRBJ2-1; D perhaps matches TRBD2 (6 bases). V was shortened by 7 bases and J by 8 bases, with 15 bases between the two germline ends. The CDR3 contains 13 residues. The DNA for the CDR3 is TGTGCCAGCACCCAACGCTGGGGGGATGAGCAGTTCTTC. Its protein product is CASTQRWGDEQFF.

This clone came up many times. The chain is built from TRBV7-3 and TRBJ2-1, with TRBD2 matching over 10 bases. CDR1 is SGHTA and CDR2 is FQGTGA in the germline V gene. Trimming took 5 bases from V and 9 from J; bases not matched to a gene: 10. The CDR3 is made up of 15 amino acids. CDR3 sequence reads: CASSALSGRASEQFF. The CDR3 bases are TGTGCCAGCAGCGCCTTGAGCGGGAGGGCCAGTGAGCAGTTCTTC.

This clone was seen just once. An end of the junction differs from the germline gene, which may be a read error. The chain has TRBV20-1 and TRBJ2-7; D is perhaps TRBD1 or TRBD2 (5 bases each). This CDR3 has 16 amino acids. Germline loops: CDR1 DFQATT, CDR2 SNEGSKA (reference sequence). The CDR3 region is CSAISLDSGYSYEHYF. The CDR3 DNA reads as TGCAGTGCTATATCCCTCGACAGCGGTTATTCCTACGAGCATTACTTC.

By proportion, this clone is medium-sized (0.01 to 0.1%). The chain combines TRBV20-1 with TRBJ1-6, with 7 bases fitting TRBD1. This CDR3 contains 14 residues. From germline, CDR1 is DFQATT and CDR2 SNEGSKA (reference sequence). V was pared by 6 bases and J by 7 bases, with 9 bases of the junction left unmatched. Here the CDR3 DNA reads TGCAGTGCGTCTCGACAGGGTTCGAATTCACCCCTCCACTTT. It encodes CSASRQGSNSPLHF.

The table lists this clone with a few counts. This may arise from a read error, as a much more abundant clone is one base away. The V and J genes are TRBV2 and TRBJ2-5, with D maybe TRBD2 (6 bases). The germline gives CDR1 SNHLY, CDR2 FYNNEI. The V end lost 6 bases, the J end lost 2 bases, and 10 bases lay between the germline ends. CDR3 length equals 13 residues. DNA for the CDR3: TGTGCCAGCAGAAAGGGACTTCAAGAGACCCAGTACTTC. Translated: CASRKGLQETQYF.